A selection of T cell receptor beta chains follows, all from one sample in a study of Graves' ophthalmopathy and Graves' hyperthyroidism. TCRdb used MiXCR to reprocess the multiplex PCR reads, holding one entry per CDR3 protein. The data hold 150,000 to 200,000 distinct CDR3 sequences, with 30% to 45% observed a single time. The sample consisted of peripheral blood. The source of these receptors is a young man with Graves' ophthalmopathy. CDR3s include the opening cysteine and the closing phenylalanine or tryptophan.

CDR3: CASSFLQRENTGELFF; V: TRBV6-9; J: TRBJ2-2
CDR3: CASSTPSHGYTF; V: TRBV5-1; J: TRBJ1-2
CDR3: CSARVEWGYTF; V: TRBV20-1; J: TRBJ1-2
CDR3: CASSFRRGSTLHF; V: TRBV28; J: TRBJ1-6
CDR3: CSATGQGEQETQYF; V: TRBV20-1; J: TRBJ2-5
CDR3: CASSRDRASYEQYF; V: TRBV7-8; J: TRBJ2-7
CDR3: CSAREGVSSQYF; V: TRBV20-1; J: TRBJ2-5
CDR3: CASTNEGLETQYF; V: TRBV28; J: TRBJ2-5
CDR3: CASSYRGQGPSQPQHF; V: TRBV6-2/TRBV6-3; J: TRBJ1-5
CDR3: CASSYSKAQVRTEAFF; V: TRBV6-5; J: TRBJ1-1
CDR3: CSASIGNSPLHF; V: TRBV20-1; J: TRBJ1-6
CDR3: CASSKAGEVATQYF; V: TRBV19; J: TRBJ2-5
CDR3: CATSDPGQGYEQYF; V: TRBV24-1; J: NA
CDR3: CASSSRGANYGYTF; V: TRBV6-5; J: TRBJ1-2
CDR3: CASSYFEGRGEQYF; V: TRBV6-5; J: TRBJ2-7
CDR3: CASAQLLSGANVLTF; V: TRBV2; J: TRBJ2-6
CDR3: CASSLLPGTGLNNQPQHF; V: TRBV11-2; J: TRBJ1-5